This T cell receptor (beta chain) was documented in a study of T cell responses to AZD1222 COVID-19 vaccine. General study points: Donors were largely white British and mainly female; clonal diversity was possibly underestimated.

Comments on this clone: No antigen is known for it.

Trimming stripped 3 bases from V and 6 bases from J, with 18 bases between. Per the germline V gene, CDR1 is LNHDA and CDR2 is SQIVND (reference sequence). The length of the CDR3 is 15 residues. The repertoire was sequenced with immunoSEQ multiplex PCR; TCRdb's copy has only in-frame clones and lacks some. The sample lists some 120,000 clones; approximately 85% were seen once. This clonotype originated in an adult in good health. The specimen was peripheral blood, collected on day 0 of AZD1222 vaccination. The gene calls are TRBV19 and TRBJ2-7, with TRBD2 as a possible D gene (6 bases). DNA for the CDR3: TGTGCCAGTAGTATTGAGGCAGGGAGGACGGGCGAGCAGTACTTC. Translated, it gives CASSIEAGRTGEQYF. Full variable domain (rest looked up from reference TRBV19 and TRBJ2-7): DGGITQSPKYLFRKEGQNVTLSCEQNLNHDAMYWYRQDPGQGLRLIYYSQIVNDFQKGDIAEGYSVSREKKESFPLTVTSAQKNPTAFYLCASSIEAGRTGEQYFGPGTRLTVT.